The T cell receptor beta chain under discussion was sequenced for a study of blood T cell repertoires in COVID-19. Across the study: Collection of acute and convalescent COVID-19 samples took place in the United States, Italy and Spain.

The protocol was immunoSEQ multiplex PCR, while the TCRdb copy is restricted to in-frame clones and leaves out a portion. The sample has about 300,000 clones; around 89% are singletons. What was sequenced was peripheral blood. The TCR sequence derives from a young man who had recovered from COVID-19.

CDR3 region: CASARGSNTGELFF. The CDR3 DNA is TGTGCCAGCGCCCGGGGATCGAACACCGGGGAGCTGTTTTTT. The rearrangement links TRBV7-6 to TRBJ2-2; tentative D call: TRBD2 (5 bases). V was clipped by 8 bases and J by 0 bases, with 10 bases between them. From germline, CDR1 is SGHVS and CDR2 FNYEAQ. This CDR3 is built from 14 residues.